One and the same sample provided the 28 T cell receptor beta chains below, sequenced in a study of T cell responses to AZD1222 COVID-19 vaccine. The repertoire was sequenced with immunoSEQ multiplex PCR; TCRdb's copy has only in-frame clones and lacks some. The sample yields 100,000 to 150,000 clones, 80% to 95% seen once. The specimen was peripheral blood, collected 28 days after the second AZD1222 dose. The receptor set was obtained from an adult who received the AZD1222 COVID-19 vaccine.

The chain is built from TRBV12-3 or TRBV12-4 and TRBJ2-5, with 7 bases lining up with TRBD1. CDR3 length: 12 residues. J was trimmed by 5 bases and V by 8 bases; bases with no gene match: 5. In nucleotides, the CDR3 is TGTGCCAGCGGGGACAGCCACGAGACCCAGTACTTC. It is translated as CASGDSHETQYF.

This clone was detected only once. The CDR3 here is CASSEETGGVYEQYF. In nucleotides, the CDR3 is TGTGCCAGCAGTGAAGAAACAGGGGGCGTATACGAGCAGTACTTC. The V and J genes are TRBV6-1 and TRBJ2-7; TRBD1 matches at 9 bases. V shed 1 base, J shed 4 bases, and the junction held 5 bases outside the gene matches. The germline CDR1 and CDR2 sequences are MNHNS and SASEGT. The CDR3 loop spans 15 amino acids.

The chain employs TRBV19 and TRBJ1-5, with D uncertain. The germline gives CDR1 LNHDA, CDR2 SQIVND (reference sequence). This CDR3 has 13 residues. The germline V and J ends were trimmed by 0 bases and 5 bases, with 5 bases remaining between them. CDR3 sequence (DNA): TGTGCCAGTAGTATAGACCGACATCAGCCCCAGCATTTT. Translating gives CASSIDRHQPQHF.

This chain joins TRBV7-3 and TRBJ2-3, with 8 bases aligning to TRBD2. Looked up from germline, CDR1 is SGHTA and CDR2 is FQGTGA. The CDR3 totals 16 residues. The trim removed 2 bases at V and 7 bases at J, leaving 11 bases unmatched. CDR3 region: CASSLPPGLVPHTQYF. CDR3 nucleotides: TGTGCCAGCAGCTTACCACCGGGACTAGTCCCCCATACGCAGTATTTT. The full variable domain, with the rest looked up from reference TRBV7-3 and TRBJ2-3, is GAGVSQTPSNKVTEKGKYVELRCDPISGHTALYWYRQSLGQGPEFLIYFQGTGAADDSGLPNDRFFAVRPEGSVSTLKIQRTERGDSAVYLCASSLPPGLVPHTQYFGPGTRLTVL.

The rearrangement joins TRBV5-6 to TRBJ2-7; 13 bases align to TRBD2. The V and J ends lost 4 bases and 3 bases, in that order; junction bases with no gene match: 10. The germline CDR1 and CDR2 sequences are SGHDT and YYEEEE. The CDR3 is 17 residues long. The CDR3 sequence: CASSMTSGRLTRYEQYF. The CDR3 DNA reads TGTGCCAGCAGCATGACTAGCGGGAGGCTTACCCGCTACGAGCAGTACTTC.

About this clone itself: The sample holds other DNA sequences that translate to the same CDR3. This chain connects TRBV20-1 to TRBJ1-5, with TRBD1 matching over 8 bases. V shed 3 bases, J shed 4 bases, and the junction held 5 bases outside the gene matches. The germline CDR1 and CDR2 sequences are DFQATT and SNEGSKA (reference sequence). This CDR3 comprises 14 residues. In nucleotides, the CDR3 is TGCAGTGCTAGTAAACAGGGGGGGAATCAGCCCCAGCATTTT. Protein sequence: CSASKQGGNQPQHF.

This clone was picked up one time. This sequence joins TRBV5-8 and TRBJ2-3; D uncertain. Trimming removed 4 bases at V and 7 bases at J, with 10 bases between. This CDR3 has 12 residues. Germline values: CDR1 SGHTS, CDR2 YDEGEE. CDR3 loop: CASSRRLNTQYF. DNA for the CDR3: TGTGCCAGCAGCCGTCGGCTAAATACGCAGTATTTT. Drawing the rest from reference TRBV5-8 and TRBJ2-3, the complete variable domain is EAGVTQSPTHLIKTRGQQATLRCSPISGHTSVYWYQQALGLGLQFLLWYDEGEERNRGNFPPRFSGRQFPNYSSELNVNALELEDSALYLCASSRRLNTQYFGPGTRLTVL.

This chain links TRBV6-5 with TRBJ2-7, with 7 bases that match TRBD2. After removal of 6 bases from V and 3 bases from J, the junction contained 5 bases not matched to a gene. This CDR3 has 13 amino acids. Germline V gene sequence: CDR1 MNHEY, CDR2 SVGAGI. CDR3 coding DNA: TGTGCCAGCAGGAAGGGACTACGCTACGAGCAGTACTTC. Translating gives CASRKGLRYEQYF.

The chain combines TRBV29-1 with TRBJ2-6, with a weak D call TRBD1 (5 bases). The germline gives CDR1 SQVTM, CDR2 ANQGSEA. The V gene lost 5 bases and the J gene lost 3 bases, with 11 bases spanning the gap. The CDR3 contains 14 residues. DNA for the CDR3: TGCAGCGTTTTTCCCCAGGGTGGGGCCAACGTCCTGACTTTC. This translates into CSVFPQGGANVLTF. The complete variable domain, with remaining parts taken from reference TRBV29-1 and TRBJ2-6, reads SAVISQKPSRDICQRGTSLTIQCQVDSQVTMMFWYRQQPGQSLTLIATANQGSEATYESGFVIDKFPISRPNLTFSTLTVSNMSPEDSSIYLCSVFPQGGANVLTFGAGSRLTVL.

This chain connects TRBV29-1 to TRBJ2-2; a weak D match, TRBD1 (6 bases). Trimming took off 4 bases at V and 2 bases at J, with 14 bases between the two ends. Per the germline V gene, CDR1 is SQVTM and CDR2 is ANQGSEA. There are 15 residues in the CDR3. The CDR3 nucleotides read TGCAGCGTTGCAGAGAGGACAGCTAACACCGGGGAGCTGTTTTTT. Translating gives CSVAERTANTGELFF.

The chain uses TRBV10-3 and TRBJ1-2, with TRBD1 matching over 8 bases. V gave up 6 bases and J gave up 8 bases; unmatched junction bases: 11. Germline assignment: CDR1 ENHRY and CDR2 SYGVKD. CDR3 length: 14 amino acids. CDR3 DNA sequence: TGTGCCATCAGAGTAGGACAGGGCCGTGAGGGCTACACCTTC. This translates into CAIRVGQGREGYTF.

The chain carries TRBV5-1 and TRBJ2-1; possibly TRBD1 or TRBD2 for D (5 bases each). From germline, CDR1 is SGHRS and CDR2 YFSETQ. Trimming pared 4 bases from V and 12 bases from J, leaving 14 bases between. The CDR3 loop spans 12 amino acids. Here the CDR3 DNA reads TGCGCCAGCAGCCAGGGACCCCGGGGGCAGTTCTTC. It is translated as CASSQGPRGQFF.

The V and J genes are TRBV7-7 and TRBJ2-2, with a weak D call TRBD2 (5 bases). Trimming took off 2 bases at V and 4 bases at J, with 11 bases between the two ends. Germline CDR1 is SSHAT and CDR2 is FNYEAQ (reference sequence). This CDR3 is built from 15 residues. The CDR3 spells CASSLIAAGTGELFF. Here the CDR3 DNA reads TGTGCCAGCAGCTTAATCGCTGCGGGCACCGGGGAGCTGTTTTTT.

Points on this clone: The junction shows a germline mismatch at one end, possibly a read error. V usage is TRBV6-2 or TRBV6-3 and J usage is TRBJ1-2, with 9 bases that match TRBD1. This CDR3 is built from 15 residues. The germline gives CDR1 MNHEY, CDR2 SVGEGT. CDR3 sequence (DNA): TGTGCCAGCAGTCACTCGGGACAGGGAAACTATGGCTACACCTTC. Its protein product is CASSHSGQGNYGYTF.

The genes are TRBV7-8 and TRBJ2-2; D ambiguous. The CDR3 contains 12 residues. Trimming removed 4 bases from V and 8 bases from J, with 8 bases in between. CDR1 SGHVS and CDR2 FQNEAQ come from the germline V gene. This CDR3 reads CASSSRIGELFF. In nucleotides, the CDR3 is TGTGCCAGCAGCTCCAGGATAGGGGAGCTGTTTTTT.

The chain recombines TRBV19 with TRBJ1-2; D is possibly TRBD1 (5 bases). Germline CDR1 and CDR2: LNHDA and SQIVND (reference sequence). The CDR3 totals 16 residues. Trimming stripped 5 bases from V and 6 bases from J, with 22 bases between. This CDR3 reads CASSVDHRIPPHGYTF. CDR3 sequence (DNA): TGTGCCAGTAGTGTGGATCACAGGATCCCCCCTCATGGCTACACCTTC.

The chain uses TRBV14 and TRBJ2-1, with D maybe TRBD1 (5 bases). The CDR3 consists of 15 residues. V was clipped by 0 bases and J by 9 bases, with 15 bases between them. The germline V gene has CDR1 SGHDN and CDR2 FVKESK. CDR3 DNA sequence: TGTGCCAGCAGCCAAGAGTATGTAGTTCAGGGTGAGCAGTTCTTC. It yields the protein CASSQEYVVQGEQFF.

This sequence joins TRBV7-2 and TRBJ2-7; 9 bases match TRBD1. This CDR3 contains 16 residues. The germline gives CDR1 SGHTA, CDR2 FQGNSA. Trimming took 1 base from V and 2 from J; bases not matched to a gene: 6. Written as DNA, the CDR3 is TGTGCCAGCAGCTTAGGTGGGGGACAGGGTCCCTACGAGCAGTACTTC. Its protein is CASSLGGGQGPYEQYF. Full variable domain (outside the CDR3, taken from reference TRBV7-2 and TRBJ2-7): GAGVSQSPSNKVTEKGKDVELRCDPISGHTALYWYRQSLGQGLEFLIYFQGNSAPDKSGLPSDRFSAERTGGSVSTLTIQRTQQEDSAVYLCASSLGGGQGPYEQYFGPGTRLTVT.

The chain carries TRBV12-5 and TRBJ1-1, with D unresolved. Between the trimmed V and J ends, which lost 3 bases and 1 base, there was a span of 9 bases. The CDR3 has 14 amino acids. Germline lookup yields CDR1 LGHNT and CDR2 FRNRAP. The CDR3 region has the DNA TGTGCTAGTGGTTTCGCGGGGAGGAACACTGAAGCTTTCTTT. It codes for CASGFAGRNTEAFF.

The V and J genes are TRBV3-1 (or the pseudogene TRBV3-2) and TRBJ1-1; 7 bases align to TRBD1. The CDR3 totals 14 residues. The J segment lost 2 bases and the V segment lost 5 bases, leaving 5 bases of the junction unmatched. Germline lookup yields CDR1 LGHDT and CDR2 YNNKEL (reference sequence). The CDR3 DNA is TGTGCCAGCAGCGCCGGGACAGCTAACACTGAAGCTTTCTTT. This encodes CASSAGTANTEAFF.

CDR3 sequence reads: CASSQDRGGGTEAFF. CDR3 coding DNA: TGTGCCAGCAGCCAAGATCGAGGAGGGGGCACTGAAGCTTTCTTT. This rearrangement joins TRBV4-2 to TRBJ1-1, with TRBD1 as a possible D gene (6 bases). The ends were cut back, 0 bases at V and 4 bases at J, with 12 bases in the middle. The V gene's germline CDR1 is LGHNA and CDR2 YNFKEQ. The CDR3 is 15 amino acids.

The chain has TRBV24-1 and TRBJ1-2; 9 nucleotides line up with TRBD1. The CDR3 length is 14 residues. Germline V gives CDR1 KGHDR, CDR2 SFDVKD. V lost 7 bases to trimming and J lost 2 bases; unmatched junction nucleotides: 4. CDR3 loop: CATSRDRVNYGYTF. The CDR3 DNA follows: TGTGCCACCAGCCGGGACAGGGTAAACTATGGCTACACCTTC.

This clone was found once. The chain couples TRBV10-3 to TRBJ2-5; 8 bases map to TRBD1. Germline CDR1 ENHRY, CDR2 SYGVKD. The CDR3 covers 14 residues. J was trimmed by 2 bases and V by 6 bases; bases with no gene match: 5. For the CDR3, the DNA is TGTGCCATCAGGTCCGGGACAGGACAAGAGACCCAGTACTTC. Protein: CAIRSGTGQETQYF.

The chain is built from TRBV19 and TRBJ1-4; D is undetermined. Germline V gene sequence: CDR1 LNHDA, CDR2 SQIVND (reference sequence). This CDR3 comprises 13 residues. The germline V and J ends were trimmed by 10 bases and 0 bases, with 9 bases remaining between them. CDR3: CATGVTTNEKLFF. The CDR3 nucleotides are TGTGCCACCGGAGTTACAACTAATGAAAAACTGTTTTTT.

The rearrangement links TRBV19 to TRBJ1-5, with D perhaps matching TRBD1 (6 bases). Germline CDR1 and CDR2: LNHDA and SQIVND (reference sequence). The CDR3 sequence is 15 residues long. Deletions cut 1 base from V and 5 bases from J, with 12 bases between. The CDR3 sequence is CASSIAGDGDQPQHF. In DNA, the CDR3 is TGTGCCAGTAGTATAGCAGGGGACGGAGATCAGCCCCAGCATTTT.

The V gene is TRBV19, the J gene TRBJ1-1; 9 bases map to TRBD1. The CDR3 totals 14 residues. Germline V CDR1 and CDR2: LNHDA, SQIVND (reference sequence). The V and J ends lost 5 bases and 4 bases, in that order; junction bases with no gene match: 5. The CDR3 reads CASSLQGAGTEAFF. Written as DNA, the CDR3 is TGTGCCAGTAGTCTACAGGGGGCGGGCACTGAAGCTTTCTTT.

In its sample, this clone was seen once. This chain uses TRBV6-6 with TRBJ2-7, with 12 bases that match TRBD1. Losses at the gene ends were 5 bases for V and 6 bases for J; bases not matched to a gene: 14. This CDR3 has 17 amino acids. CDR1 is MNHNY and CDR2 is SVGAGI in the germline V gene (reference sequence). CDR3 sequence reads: CASSPGQGAIGSLEQYF. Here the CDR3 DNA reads TGTGCCAGCAGTCCGGGACAGGGGGCGATCGGGTCCCTCGAGCAGTACTTC.

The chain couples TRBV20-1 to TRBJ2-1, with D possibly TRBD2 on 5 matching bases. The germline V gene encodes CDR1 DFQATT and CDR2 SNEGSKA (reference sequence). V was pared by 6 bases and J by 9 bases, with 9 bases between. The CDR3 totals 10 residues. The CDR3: CSALGREQFF. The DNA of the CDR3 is TGCAGTGCACTAGGACGTGAGCAGTTCTTC.